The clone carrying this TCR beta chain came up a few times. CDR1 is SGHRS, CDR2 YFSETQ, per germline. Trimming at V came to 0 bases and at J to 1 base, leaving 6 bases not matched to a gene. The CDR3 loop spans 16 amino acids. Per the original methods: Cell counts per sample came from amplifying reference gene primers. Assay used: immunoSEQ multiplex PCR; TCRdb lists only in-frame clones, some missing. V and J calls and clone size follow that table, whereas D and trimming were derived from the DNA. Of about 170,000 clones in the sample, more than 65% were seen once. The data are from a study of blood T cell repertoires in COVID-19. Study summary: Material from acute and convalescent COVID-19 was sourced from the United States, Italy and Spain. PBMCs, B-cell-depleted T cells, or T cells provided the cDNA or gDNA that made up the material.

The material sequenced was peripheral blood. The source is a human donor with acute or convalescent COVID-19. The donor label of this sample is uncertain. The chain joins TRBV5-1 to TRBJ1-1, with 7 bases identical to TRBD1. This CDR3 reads CASSLEGALGNTEAFF. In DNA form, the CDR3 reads TGCGCCAGCAGCTTGGAGGGGGCCCTAGGGAACACTGAAGCTTTCTTT.